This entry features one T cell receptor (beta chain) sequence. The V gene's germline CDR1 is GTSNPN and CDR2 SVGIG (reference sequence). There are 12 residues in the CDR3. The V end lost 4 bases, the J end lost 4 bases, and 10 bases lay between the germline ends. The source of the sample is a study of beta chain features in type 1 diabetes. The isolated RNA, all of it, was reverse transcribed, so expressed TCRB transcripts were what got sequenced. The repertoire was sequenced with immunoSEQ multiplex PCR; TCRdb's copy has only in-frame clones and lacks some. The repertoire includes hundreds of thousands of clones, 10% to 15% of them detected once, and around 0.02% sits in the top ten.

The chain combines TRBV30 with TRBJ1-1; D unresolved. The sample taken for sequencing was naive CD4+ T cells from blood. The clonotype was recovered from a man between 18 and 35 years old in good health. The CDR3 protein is CAWKRAPTEAFF. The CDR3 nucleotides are TGTGCCTGGAAAAGAGCACCCACTGAAGCTTTCTTT.